These 15 T cell receptor beta chains originate from one sample sequenced in a study of T cells in Graves' hyperthyroidism and ophthalmopathy. Amplification yielded TCR beta CDR3 regions, with RNA transcripts as the source. The HTBI primer set drove a first-round RT-PCR of the TCR CDR3. TCRdb re-analysed the multiplex PCR reads in MiXCR, keeping a single row per CDR3 protein. Here the sample spans roughly 45,000 distinct CDR3 sequences, around 49% being singletons. The specimen was peripheral blood or thyroid tissue (not recorded which). The receptors were gathered from a woman aged 45-65 years with Graves' hyperthyroidism.

As to this clonotype: The conserved final phenylalanine or tryptophan is absent from the CDR3, which likely points to a read error. No DNA is shown, since the ends of the CDR3 on it are uncertain; the CDR3 is the one TCRdb lists. This chain joins TRBV2 and TRBJ2-7; no DNA check was done on the table's D call, TRBD2. CDR1 is SNHLY, CDR2 FYNNEI, per germline. From its first to its last residue, the CDR3 has 13 amino acids. CDR3 loop: CASSEAAGGPLRS.

V is TRBV11-2 and J is TRBJ1-2, with 8 bases matching TRBD1. After removal of 5 bases from V and 6 bases from J, the junction contained 8 bases not matched to a gene. There are 14 residues in the CDR3. Germline V gives CDR1 SGHAT, CDR2 FQNNGV. CDR3 coding DNA: TGTGCCAGCAGCCCAGGACAGGGAATGAATGGCTACACCTTC. Its translation: CASSPGQGMNGYTF.

V gene TRBV19 combines with J gene TRBJ2-6, with D unclear. The ends were cut back, 7 bases at V and 0 bases at J, with 4 bases in the middle. From germline, CDR1 is LNHDA and CDR2 SQIVND (reference sequence). The CDR3 contains 13 residues. CDR3: CASIHSGANVLTF. CDR3 DNA sequence: TGTGCCAGTATCCACTCTGGGGCCAACGTCCTGACTTTC.

This chain connects TRBV2 to TRBJ2-6; 9 bases match TRBD1. J lost 2 bases, V lost 1 base, and 0 bases had no gene match. Germline-derived CDR1 and CDR2 are SNHLY and FYNNEI. The CDR3 has 16 amino acids. CDR3 nucleotides: TGTGCCAGCAGTGAAGACAGGGGGCCTGGGGCCAACGTCCTGACTTTC. This sequence encodes CASSEDRGPGANVLTF.

The genes are TRBV14 and TRBJ2-7, with 7 bases identical to TRBD2. CDR1 SGHDN and CDR2 FVKESK come from the germline V gene. This CDR3 contains 15 residues. Trimming cost V 7 bases and J 1 base; bases outside gene matches: 10. The CDR3 DNA reads TGTGCCAGCAATCCGACAACGGGACTATCCTACGAGCAGTACTTC. Translating gives CASNPTTGLSYEQYF.

This rearrangement joins TRBV10-3 to TRBJ2-7, with TRBD1 as a possible D gene (5 bases). Trimming left V 5 bases short and J 3 bases short, with 20 bases between. The CDR3 totals 16 residues. Germline-derived CDR1 and CDR2 are ENHRY and SYGVKD. The CDR3 loop is CAISPFLDSDGYEQYF. Here the CDR3 DNA reads TGTGCCATCAGTCCCTTCCTTGACAGCGACGGCTACGAGCAGTACTTC.

Many counts were recorded for this clonotype. The J gene is TRBJ1-4, the V gene TRBV4-1, with D maybe TRBD1 (5 bases). Per germline, CDR1 MGHRA and CDR2 YSYEKL. V was cut by 0 bases and J by 8 bases, with 10 bases left in between. The CDR3 is 14 residues long. CDR3 sequence (DNA): TGCGCCAGCAGCCAAGAGAGGGGATTGGAAAAACTGTTTTTT. It is translated as CASSQERGLEKLFF.

This chain joins TRBV7-2 and TRBJ1-1, with D perhaps matching TRBD1 (5 bases). Trimming left V 3 bases short and J 0 bases short, with 8 bases between. This CDR3 region has 14 residues. The germline V gene has CDR1 SGHTA and CDR2 FQGNSA. The CDR3 DNA sequence: TGTGCCAGCAGCTTGGGACCCATGAACACTGAAGCTTTCTTT. This sequence encodes CASSLGPMNTEAFF.

The chain carries TRBV2 and TRBJ1-3; D is unclear. The V end was cut by 9 bases, the J end by 0 bases, with 12 bases between. Germline V gene sequence: CDR1 SNHLY, CDR2 FYNNEI. The CDR3 loop spans 14 amino acids. CDR3 region: CARQSPGSGNTIYF. The CDR3 region has the DNA TGTGCCAGACAGAGCCCCGGCTCTGGAAACACCATATATTTT.

A remark on this clonotype: The junction shows a germline mismatch at one end, possibly a read error. The J gene is TRBJ1-1, the V gene TRBV13; D uncertain. Germline CDR1 and CDR2: PRHDT and FYEKMQ (reference sequence). CDR3 length: 16 residues. The CDR3 spells CASSSSKGSKNAEAFF. The CDR3 bases are TGTGCCAGCAGCTCCTCGAAGGGCTCCAAGAACGCTGAAGCTTTCTTT.

The CDR3 here is CAISRQGGDYGYTF. The CDR3 DNA follows: TGTGCCATCAGTAGGCAGGGGGGGGACTATGGCTACACCTTC. V is TRBV10-3 and J is TRBJ1-2, with TRBD1 matching 7 bases. The CDR3 contains 14 residues. J was trimmed by 3 bases and V by 5 bases; bases with no gene match: 6. CDR1 is ENHRY and CDR2 is SYGVKD in the germline V gene.

This CDR3 reads CAISGTGDYGYTF. The CDR3 nucleotides read TGTGCCATCAGCGGGACAGGGGACTATGGCTACACCTTC. This chain uses TRBV10-3 with TRBJ1-2; 10 bases are a match to TRBD1. The CDR3 length is 13 residues. Germline-derived CDR1 and CDR2 are ENHRY and SYGVKD. J gave up 3 bases and V 6 bases, and 1 base lay outside the gene matches.

The chain employs TRBV20-1 and TRBJ2-7, with TRBD1 identical over 8 bases. J lost 7 bases, V lost 3 bases, and 20 bases had no gene match. Germline CDR1 is DFQATT and CDR2 is SNEGSKA (reference sequence). The CDR3 loop spans 17 amino acids. This CDR3 is CSARDGGQGKVLGEQYF. The CDR3 DNA reads as TGCAGTGCTAGGGACGGCGGACAGGGTAAAGTGTTAGGGGAGCAGTACTTC.

This clonotype was recorded at least ten times. The chain carries TRBV20-1 and TRBJ2-7; the D call may be TRBD1 or TRBD2 (6 bases each). Germline V gives CDR1 DFQATT, CDR2 SNEGSKA (reference sequence). The CDR3 extends over 14 amino acids. The V end lost 3 bases, the J end lost 7 bases, and 19 bases lay between the germline ends. The CDR3 DNA reads as TGCAGTGCTAGCTCACAGGGAGGCGCTGGGGAGCAGTACTTC. Translation gives CSASSQGGAGEQYF.

The table lists this clonotype with many counts. The chain carries TRBV4-2 and TRBJ1-1; no definite D call. The CDR3 contains 14 residues. Germline CDR1 and CDR2: LGHNA and YNFKEQ. With 1 base removed from V and 5 bases from J, the gap between germline ends came to 11 bases. This chain's CDR3 is CASSQGIGVTEAFF. The DNA for the CDR3 is TGTGCCAGCAGCCAAGGGATCGGGGTTACTGAAGCTTTCTTT.